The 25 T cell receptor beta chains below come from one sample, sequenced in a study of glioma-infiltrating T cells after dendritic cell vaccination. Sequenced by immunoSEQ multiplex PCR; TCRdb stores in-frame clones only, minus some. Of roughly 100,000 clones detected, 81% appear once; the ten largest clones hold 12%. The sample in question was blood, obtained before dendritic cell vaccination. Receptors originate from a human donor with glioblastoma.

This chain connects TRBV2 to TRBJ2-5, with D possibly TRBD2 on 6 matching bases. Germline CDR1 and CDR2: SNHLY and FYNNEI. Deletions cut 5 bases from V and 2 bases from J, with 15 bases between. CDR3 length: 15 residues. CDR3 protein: CASSMAGYEQETQYF. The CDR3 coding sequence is TGTGCCAGCAGTATGGCGGGGTATGAACAAGAGACCCAGTACTTC.

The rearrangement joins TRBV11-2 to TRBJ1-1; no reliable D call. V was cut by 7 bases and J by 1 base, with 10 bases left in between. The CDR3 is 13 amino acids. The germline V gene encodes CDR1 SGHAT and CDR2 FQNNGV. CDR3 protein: CASTGARNTEAFF. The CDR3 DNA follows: TGTGCCAGCACAGGCGCTCGGAACACTGAAGCTTTCTTT.

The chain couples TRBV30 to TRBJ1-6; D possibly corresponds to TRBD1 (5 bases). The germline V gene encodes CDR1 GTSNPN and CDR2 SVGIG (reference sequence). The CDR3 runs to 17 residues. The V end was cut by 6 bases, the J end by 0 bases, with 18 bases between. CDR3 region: CACRKGQGSSYNSPLHF. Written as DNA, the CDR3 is TGTGCCTGCCGAAAGGGGCAGGGTAGCTCCTATAATTCACCCCTCCACTTT.

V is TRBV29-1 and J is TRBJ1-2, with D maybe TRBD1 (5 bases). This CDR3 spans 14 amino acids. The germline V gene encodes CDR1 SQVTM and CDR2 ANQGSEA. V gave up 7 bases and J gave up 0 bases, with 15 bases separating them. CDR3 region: CSAVRGEANYGYTF. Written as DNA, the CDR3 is TGCAGCGCCGTACGGGGGGAAGCTAACTATGGCTACACCTTC.

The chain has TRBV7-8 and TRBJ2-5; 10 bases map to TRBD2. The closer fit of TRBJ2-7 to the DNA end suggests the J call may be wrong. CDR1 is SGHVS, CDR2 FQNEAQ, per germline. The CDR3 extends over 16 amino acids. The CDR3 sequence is CASSLDGTSAVGEQYF. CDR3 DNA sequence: TGTGCCAGCAGCTTGGACGGGACTAGCGCCGTCGGCGAGCAGTACTTC.

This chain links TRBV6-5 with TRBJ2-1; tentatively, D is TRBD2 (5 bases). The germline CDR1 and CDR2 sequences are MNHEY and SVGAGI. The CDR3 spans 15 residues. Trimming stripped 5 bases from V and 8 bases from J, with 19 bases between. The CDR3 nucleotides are TGTGCCAGCAGTGTGGACTCAGGAGCCTTGGATGAGCAGTTCTTC. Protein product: CASSVDSGALDEQFF.

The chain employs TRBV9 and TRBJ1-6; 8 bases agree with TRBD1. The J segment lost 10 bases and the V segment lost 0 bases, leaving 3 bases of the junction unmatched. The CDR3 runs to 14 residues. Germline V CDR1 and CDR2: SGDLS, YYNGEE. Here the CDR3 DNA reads TGTGCCAGCAGCGTAGGGACAGGGTACTCACCCCTCCACTTT. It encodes CASSVGTGYSPLHF.

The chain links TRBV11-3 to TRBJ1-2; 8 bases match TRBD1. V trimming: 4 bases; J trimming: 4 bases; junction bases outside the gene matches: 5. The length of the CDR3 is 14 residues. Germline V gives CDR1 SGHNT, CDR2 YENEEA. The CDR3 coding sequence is TGTGCCAGCAGCTCCTCGGGACAGGTCTATGGCTACACCTTC. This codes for CASSSSGQVYGYTF.

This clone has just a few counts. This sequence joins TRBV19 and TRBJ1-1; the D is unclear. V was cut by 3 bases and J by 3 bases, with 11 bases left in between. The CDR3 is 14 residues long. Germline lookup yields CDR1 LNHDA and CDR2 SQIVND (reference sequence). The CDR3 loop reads CASSIQDDDTEAFF. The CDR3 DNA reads TGTGCCAGTAGTATTCAGGATGATGACACTGAAGCTTTCTTT.

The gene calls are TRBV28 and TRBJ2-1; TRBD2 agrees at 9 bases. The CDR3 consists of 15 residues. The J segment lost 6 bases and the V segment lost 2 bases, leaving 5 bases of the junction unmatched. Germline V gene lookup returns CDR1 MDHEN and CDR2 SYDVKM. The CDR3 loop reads CASSLAGGRGNEQFF. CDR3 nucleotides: TGTGCCAGCAGTTTAGCGGGGGGGCGGGGCAATGAGCAGTTCTTC.

CDR3 protein: CASSLDRVSYEQYF. Here the CDR3 DNA reads TGTGCCAGCAGCTTGGACAGGGTGTCCTACGAGCAGTACTTC. The chain couples TRBV5-4 to TRBJ2-7; a possible D gene is TRBD1 (6 bases). Germline CDR1 is SGHNT and CDR2 is YYREEE (reference sequence). The CDR3 covers 14 residues. Trimming removed 0 bases from V and 1 base from J, with 8 bases in between.

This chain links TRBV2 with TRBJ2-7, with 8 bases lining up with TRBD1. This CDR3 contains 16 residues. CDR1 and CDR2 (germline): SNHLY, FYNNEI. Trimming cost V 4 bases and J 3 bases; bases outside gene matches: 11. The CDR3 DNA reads TGTGCCAGCAGTGTCTCCTATGGGACAGGACGCTACGAGCAGTACTTC. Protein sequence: CASSVSYGTGRYEQYF.

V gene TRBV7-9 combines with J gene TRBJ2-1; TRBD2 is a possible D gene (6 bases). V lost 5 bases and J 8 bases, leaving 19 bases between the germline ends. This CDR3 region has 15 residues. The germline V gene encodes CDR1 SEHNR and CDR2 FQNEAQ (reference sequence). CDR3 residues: CASSDTLIGGHEQFF. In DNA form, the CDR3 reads TGTGCCAGCAGCGATACTCTAATCGGGGGTCATGAGCAGTTCTTC.

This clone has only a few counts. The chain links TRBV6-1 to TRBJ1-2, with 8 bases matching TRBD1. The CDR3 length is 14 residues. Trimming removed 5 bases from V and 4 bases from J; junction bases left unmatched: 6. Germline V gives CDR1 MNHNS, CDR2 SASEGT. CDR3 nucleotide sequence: TGTGCCAGCAGTCCCCGAGGACAGGGCTATGGCTACACCTTC. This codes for CASSPRGQGYGYTF.

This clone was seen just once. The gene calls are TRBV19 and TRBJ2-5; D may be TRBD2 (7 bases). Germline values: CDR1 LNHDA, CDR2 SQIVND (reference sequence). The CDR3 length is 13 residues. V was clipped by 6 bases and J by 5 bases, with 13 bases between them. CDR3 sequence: CASRGGARETQYF. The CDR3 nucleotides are TGTGCCAGTAGGGGGGGGGCCCGGGAGACCCAGTACTTC. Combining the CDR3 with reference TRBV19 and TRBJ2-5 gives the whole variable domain DGGITQSPKYLFRKEGQNVTLSCEQNLNHDAMYWYRQDPGQGLRLIYYSQIVNDFQKGDIAEGYSVSREKKESFPLTVTSAQKNPTAFYLCASRGGARETQYFGPGTRLLVL.

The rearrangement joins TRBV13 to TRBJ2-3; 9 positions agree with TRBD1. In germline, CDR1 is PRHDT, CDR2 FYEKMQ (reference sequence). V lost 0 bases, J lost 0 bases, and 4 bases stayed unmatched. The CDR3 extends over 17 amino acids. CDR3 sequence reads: CASSLGADRGSTDTQYF. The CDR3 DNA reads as TGTGCCAGCAGCTTAGGAGCGGACAGGGGAAGCACAGATACGCAGTATTTT.

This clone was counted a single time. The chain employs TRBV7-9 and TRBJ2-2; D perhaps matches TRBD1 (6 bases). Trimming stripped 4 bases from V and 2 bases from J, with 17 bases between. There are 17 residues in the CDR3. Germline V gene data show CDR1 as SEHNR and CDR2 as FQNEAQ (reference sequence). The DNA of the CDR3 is TGTGCCAGCAGCTCCCGGGACCTACAGGGAAACACCGGGGAGCTGTTTTTT. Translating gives CASSSRDLQGNTGELFF. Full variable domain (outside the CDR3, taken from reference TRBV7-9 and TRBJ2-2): DTGVSQNPRHKITKRGQNVTFRCDPISEHNRLYWYRQTLGQGPEFLTYFQNEAQLEKSRLLSDRFSAERPKGSFSTLEIQRTEQGDSAMYLCASSSRDLQGNTGELFFGEGSRLTVL.

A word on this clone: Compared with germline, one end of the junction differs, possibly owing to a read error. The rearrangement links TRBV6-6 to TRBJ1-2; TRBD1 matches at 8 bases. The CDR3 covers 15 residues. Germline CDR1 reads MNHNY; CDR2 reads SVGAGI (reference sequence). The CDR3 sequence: CASSYWTGSNYGYTF. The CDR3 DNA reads TGTGCCAGCAGCTACTGGACAGGGTCCAACTATGGCTACACCTTC.

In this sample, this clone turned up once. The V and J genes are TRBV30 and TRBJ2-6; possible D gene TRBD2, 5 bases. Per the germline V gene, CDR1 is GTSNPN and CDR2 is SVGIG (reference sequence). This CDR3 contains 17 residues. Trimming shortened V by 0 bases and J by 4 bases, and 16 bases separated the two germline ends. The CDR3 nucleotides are TGTGCCTGGAGTGTTGAAGCCGGGCCGGGAGGGGCCAACGTCCTGACTTTC. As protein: CAWSVEAGPGGANVLTF.

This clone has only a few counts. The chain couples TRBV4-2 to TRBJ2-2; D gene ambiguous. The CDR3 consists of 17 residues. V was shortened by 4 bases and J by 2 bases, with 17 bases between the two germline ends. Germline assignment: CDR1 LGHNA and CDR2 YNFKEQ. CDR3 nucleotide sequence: TGTGCCAGCAGCCGAGAAATCCGGGTCCTTAACACCGGGGAGCTGTTTTTT. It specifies CASSREIRVLNTGELFF.

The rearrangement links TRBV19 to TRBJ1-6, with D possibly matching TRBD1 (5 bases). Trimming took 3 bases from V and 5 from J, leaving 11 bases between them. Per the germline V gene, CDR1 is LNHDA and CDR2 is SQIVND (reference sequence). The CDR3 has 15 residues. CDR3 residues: CASSMSGIDNSPLHF. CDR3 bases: TGTGCCAGTAGTATGTCAGGGATCGATAATTCACCCCTCCACTTT.

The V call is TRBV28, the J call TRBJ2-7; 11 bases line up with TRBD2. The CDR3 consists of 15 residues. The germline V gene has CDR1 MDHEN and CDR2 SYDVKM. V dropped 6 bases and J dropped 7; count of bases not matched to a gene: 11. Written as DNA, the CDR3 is TGTGCCAGCAGACTAGCGGGGGAGGAGGGTTATGAGCAGTACTTC. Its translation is CASRLAGEEGYEQYF.

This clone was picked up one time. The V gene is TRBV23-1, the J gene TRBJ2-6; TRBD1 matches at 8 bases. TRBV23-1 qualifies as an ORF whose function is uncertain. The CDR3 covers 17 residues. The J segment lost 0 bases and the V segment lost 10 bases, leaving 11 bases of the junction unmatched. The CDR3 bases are TGCGCCATCGTTATTGGCACAGGGGGCTCTGGGGCCAACGTCCTGACTTTC. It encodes CAIVIGTGGSGANVLTF.

This CDR3 is CASSDGRYTEAFF. The DNA for the CDR3 is TGTGCCAGCAGTGACGGCAGGTACACTGAAGCTTTCTTT. V and J are TRBV6-4 and TRBJ1-1, with D hard to call. The germline V gene encodes CDR1 MRHNA and CDR2 SNTAGT. Trimming removed 2 bases at V and 3 bases at J, with 7 bases between. This CDR3 is built from 13 residues.

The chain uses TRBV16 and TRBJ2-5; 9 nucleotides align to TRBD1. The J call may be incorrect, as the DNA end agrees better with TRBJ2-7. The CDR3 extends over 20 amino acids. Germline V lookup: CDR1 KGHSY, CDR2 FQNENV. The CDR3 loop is CASSRPVLTGGLLPTYEQYF. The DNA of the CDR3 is TGTGCCAGCAGTCGCCCCGTCCTGACAGGGGGGCTATTGCCAACCTACGAGCAGTACTTC.